The 27 T cell receptor beta chains listed next were all sequenced from one sample in a study of shared clonotypes between healthy human individuals. The data were produced by immunoSEQ multiplex PCR, yet TCRdb's version contains in-frame clones alone and is incomplete. The data show a few hundred thousand clones, 50% to 75% seen once. Specimen: memory CD4+ T cells sorted from blood. Regarding subset: CD45RA-negative fraction. These receptors were obtained from a man aged 25-45 years in good health.

This clone has more than one count but fewer than ten. The chain employs TRBV4-2 and TRBJ1-5; D unresolved. CDR1 and CDR2 from the germline V gene are LGHNA and YNFKEQ. V lost 0 bases and J 6 bases, leaving 15 bases between the germline ends. This CDR3 is built from 16 residues. CDR3 coding DNA: TGTGCCAGCAGCCAAGACGGGTGGGCAATCCGTCAGCCCCAGCATTTT. Its protein product is CASSQDGWAIRQPQHF.

V gene TRBV5-6 combines with J gene TRBJ2-3; possibly TRBD2 for D (5 bases). Germline-derived CDR1 and CDR2 are SGHDT and YYEEEE. V lost 2 bases to trimming and J lost 9 bases, with 16 bases between them. The CDR3 is made up of 14 amino acids. The CDR3 sequence is CASSLSGSAWTQYF. DNA of the CDR3: TGTGCCAGCAGCTTAAGTGGGAGCGCTTGGACGCAGTATTTT.

V is TRBV11-1 and J is TRBJ2-6; D perhaps matches TRBD2 (6 bases). Germline CDR1 and CDR2: SGHAT and FQDESV (reference sequence). Trimming shortened V by 3 bases and J by 4 bases, and 19 bases separated the two germline ends. There are 18 residues in the CDR3. CDR3 amino acids: CASSFSGTLKAGANVLTF. In DNA form, the CDR3 reads TGTGCCAGCAGCTTTTCCGGGACTCTTAAGGCGGGGGCCAACGTCCTGACTTTC.

CDR3 residues: CASSLTIGTDTQYF. Here the CDR3 DNA reads TGTGCCAGCAGCTTAACGATTGGCACAGATACGCAGTATTTT. The chain carries TRBV7-3 and TRBJ2-3; D unclear. CDR3 length: 14 amino acids. From germline, CDR1 is SGHTA and CDR2 FQGTGA. The V and J ends lost 0 bases and 1 base respectively, with 5 bases between them.

CDR3 residues: CATTWGPGPYEQYF. The DNA for the CDR3 is TGTGCCACCACCTGGGGGCCAGGACCCTACGAGCAGTACTTC. This chain uses TRBV19 with TRBJ2-7, with D tentatively TRBD1 (6 bases). The germline CDR1 and CDR2 sequences are LNHDA and SQIVND (reference sequence). This CDR3 comprises 14 residues. Between the trimmed V and J ends, which lost 10 bases and 2 bases, there was a span of 18 bases.

CDR3 coding DNA: TGCGCCAGCAGCTTGGCGCGGGGCCCGAACACCGGGGAGCTGTTTTTT. Translating it yields CASSLARGPNTGELFF. The chain uses TRBV5-1 and TRBJ2-2, with D perhaps TRBD2 (6 bases). Trimming removed 0 bases at V and 0 bases at J, with 9 bases between. In germline, CDR1 is SGHRS, CDR2 YFSETQ. This CDR3 region has 16 residues. Based on the CDR3 plus reference TRBV5-1 and TRBJ2-2, the full variable domain is KAGVTQTPRYLIKTRGQQVTLSCSPISGHRSVSWYQQTPGQGLQFLFEYFSETQRNKGNFPGRFSGRQFSNSRSEMNVSTLELGDSALYLCASSLARGPNTGELFFGEGSRLTVL.

This chain uses TRBV25-1 with TRBJ2-6, with a weak D call TRBD1 (5 bases). The CDR3 consists of 14 residues. V lost 4 bases, J lost 5 bases, and 9 bases lay in between. Germline V gives CDR1 MGHDK, CDR2 SYGVNS. The CDR3 DNA follows: TGTGCCAGCAGTGTAGGGGATAGGGCCAACGTCCTGACTTTC. It yields the protein CASSVGDRANVLTF.

This clone was recorded a few times. Other DNA sequences in this specimen translate into the identical CDR3. As DNA, the CDR3 is TGTGCCAGCAGCTTAGTTTCGGGGGGAGAGACCCAGTACTTC. This encodes CASSLVSGGETQYF. The chain has TRBV7-9 and TRBJ2-5; 7 nucleotides agree with TRBD2. Germline trimming cut 1 base from V and 4 bases from J; bases unmatched to any gene: 3. The CDR3 has 14 residues. Germline CDR1 is SEHNR and CDR2 is FQNEAQ (reference sequence).

This clone was seen only once. The genes are TRBV28 and TRBJ2-2; D unresolved. Germline CDR1 reads MDHEN; CDR2 reads SYDVKM. This CDR3 has 14 residues. V was clipped by 2 bases and J by 6 bases, with 10 bases between them. The CDR3 bases are TGTGCCAGCAGTTTAGGGTCTGTCTCCGGGGAGCTGTTTTTT. It yields the protein CASSLGSVSGELFF.

V is TRBV11-3 and J is TRBJ2-2, with D unresolved. V was pared by 5 bases and J by 2 bases, with 12 bases between. The germline CDR1 and CDR2 sequences are SGHNT and YENEEA. The CDR3 contains 15 residues. DNA of the CDR3: TGTGCCAGCAGCATATCGGGCCTTAACACCGGGGAGCTGTTTTTT. Translated, it gives CASSISGLNTGELFF.

For this clone: Other nucleotide sequences in the sample specify the same CDR3. The genes are TRBV27 and TRBJ2-7, with unresolved D. The CDR3 is made up of 16 amino acids. The ends were cut back, 6 bases at V and 2 bases at J, with 20 bases in the middle. The germline V gene has CDR1 MNHEY and CDR2 SMNVEV (reference sequence). The CDR3 region has the DNA TGTGCCAGCAGCCCCTGGAGATCACCATCCCCCTACGAGCAGTACTTC. Translating it yields CASSPWRSPSPYEQYF.

The chain joins TRBV18 to TRBJ2-7, with 10 bases identical to TRBD2. Germline CDR1 reads KGHSH; CDR2 reads LQKENI. V lost 3 bases and J lost 5; bases outside the gene matches: 7. CDR3 length equals 15 residues. Written as DNA, the CDR3 is TGTGCCAGCTCACCCAAGCGGGAGGGCCTCCACGAGCAGTACTTC. As protein: CASSPKREGLHEQYF.

This rearrangement joins TRBV2 to TRBJ1-4; possibly TRBD1 for D (5 bases). This CDR3 spans 14 amino acids. Per the germline V gene, CDR1 is SNHLY and CDR2 is FYNNEI. V lost 8 bases and J 8 bases, leaving 18 bases between the germline ends. The CDR3 loop reads CASLARAGDEKLFF. The CDR3, as DNA: TGTGCCAGCCTAGCACGGGCCGGGGACGAAAAACTGTTTTTT.

The CDR3 is CASSPPDGGIQYF. In DNA form, the CDR3 reads TGTGCCAGCTCGCCGCCGGATGGAGGCATTCAGTACTTC. The rearrangement links TRBV18 to TRBJ2-4; D is possibly TRBD2 (5 bases). The CDR3 is made up of 13 amino acids. Germline V gene sequence: CDR1 KGHSH, CDR2 LQKENI. The germline V and J ends were trimmed by 6 bases and 9 bases, with 15 bases remaining between them.

The chain links TRBV7-2 to TRBJ2-5; a weak D match, TRBD1 (6 bases). Trimming shortened V by 8 bases and J by 2 bases, and 9 bases separated the two germline ends. Germline CDR1 is SGHTA and CDR2 is FQGNSA. The CDR3 spans 12 residues. The CDR3 nucleotides are TGTGCCAGCGGCGACAGGCAAGAGACCCAGTACTTC. Translating gives CASGDRQETQYF.

The J gene is TRBJ2-2, the V gene TRBV9, with D possibly matching TRBD2 (5 bases). Deletions cut 4 bases from V and 7 bases from J, with 14 bases between. Germline values: CDR1 SGDLS, CDR2 YYNGEE. This CDR3 is 14 amino acids long. The CDR3 sequence is CASSQLPGIGELFF. As DNA, the CDR3 is TGTGCCAGCAGCCAACTGCCGGGAATCGGGGAGCTGTTTTTT. The full variable domain, with the rest looked up from reference TRBV9 and TRBJ2-2, is DSGVTQTPKHLITATGQRVTLRCSPRSGDLSVYWYQQSLDQGLQFLIQYYNGEERAKGNILERFSAQQFPDLHSELNLSSLELGDSALYFCASSQLPGIGELFFGEGSRLTVL.

The chain links TRBV10-1 to TRBJ2-3, with unresolved D. Per the germline V gene, CDR1 is WNHNN and CDR2 is SYGVQD (reference sequence). CDR3 size: 12 residues. With 3 bases removed from V and 5 bases from J, the gap between germline ends came to 6 bases. The CDR3 here is CASSEAGDTQYF. The CDR3 bases are TGCGCCAGCAGTGAAGCAGGAGATACGCAGTATTTT.

This clone has at least ten counts. The chain joins TRBV5-1 to TRBJ1-2; D is unresolved. The CDR3 covers 16 residues. CDR1 SGHRS and CDR2 YFSETQ come from the germline V gene. Trimming stripped 1 base from V and 2 bases from J, with 15 bases between. CDR3 nucleotide sequence: TGCGCCAGCAGCTTGCCGGGCGGTGAGGGCAACTATGGCTACACCTTC. This translates into CASSLPGGEGNYGYTF.

This clone has only a few counts. The V gene is TRBV14, the J gene TRBJ2-1, with 14 positions matching TRBD2. V was clipped by 4 bases and J by 8 bases; unmatched bases: 13. The CDR3 runs 18 residues. The germline V gene encodes CDR1 SGHDN and CDR2 FVKESK. CDR3 in amino acids: CASSLRSGLAGVGDEQFF. DNA of the CDR3: TGTGCCAGCAGCCTGCGCTCGGGACTAGCGGGAGTAGGCGATGAGCAGTTCTTC.

The chain's CDR3 is CASSRIGAGNTGELFF. DNA of the CDR3: TGTGCCAGTAGTCGGATCGGGGCAGGGAACACCGGGGAGCTGTTTTTT. This chain connects TRBV19 to TRBJ2-2, with D possibly called TRBD1 or TRBD2 (5 bases each). V lost 5 bases, J lost 1 base, and 14 bases lay in between. CDR3 length: 16 residues. Germline V gives CDR1 LNHDA, CDR2 SQIVND (reference sequence).

Comments on this clone: A much larger clone lies one base from this, so it may be a read error. The J gene is TRBJ2-7, the V gene TRBV28; D is uncertain. The CDR3 sequence is 14 residues long. The V gene's germline CDR1 is MDHEN and CDR2 SYDVKM. This chain's CDR3 is CTSSFLGSSYEQYF. In DNA, the CDR3 is TGTACCAGCAGTTTTTTGGGAAGCTCCTACGAGCAGTACTTC.

In its sample, this clone was seen a few times. The chain joins TRBV7-9 to TRBJ2-1; D is ambiguous. The CDR3 spans 12 residues. Germline CDR1 SEHNR, CDR2 FQNEAQ (reference sequence). With 6 bases removed from V and 9 bases from J, the gap between germline ends came to 12 bases. The CDR3 spells CASSIIAGEQFF. The CDR3 coding sequence is TGTGCCAGCAGTATAATTGCTGGTGAGCAGTTCTTC.

The gene calls are TRBV7-7 and TRBJ2-2; perhaps TRBD1 as D (6 bases). The CDR3 totals 17 residues. CDR1 SSHAT and CDR2 FNYEAQ come from the germline V gene (reference sequence). Between the trimmed V and J ends, which lost 5 bases and 2 bases, there was a span of 18 bases. The CDR3 spells CASSPELDRLNTGELFF. CDR3 nucleotides: TGTGCCAGCAGCCCCGAGTTAGACAGGCTTAACACCGGGGAGCTGTTTTTT. Supplemented by reference TRBV7-7 and TRBJ2-2, the full variable domain reads GAGVSQSPRYKVTKRGQDVTLRCDPISSHATLYWYQQALGQGPEFLTYFNYEAQPDKSGLPSDRFSAERPEGSISTLTIQRTEQRDSAMYRCASSPELDRLNTGELFFGEGSRLTVL.

This clone was found a few times. J is TRBJ2-3 and V is TRBV5-4, with D possibly matching TRBD1 (6 bases). Germline V CDR1 and CDR2: SGHNT, YYREEE (reference sequence). V was pared by 1 base and J by 2 bases, with 14 bases between. The CDR3 totals 16 residues. The CDR3 region has the DNA TGTGCCAGCAGCTTGAAACAGGGAAGCTCCACAGATACGCAGTATTTT. Residues: CASSLKQGSSTDTQYF.

The chain has TRBV7-2 and TRBJ1-4; no reliable D call. The length of the CDR3 is 16 residues. The germline gives CDR1 SGHTA, CDR2 FQGNSA. The V end was cut by 3 bases, the J end by 2 bases, with 13 bases between. The CDR3 nucleotides read TGTGCCAGCAGCTTGACCCGATTGGGGACTAATGAAAAACTGTTTTTT. Amino acid sequence: CASSLTRLGTNEKLFF.

The chain employs TRBV7-2 and TRBJ2-5, with a possible D match to TRBD2 (7 bases). CDR3 length: 14 amino acids. Trimming removed 4 bases at V and 5 bases at J, with 14 bases between. Germline CDR1 and CDR2: SGHTA and FQGNSA. The CDR3 region has the DNA TGTGCCAGCAGCTCTGACGGGGGGCTGGAGACCCAGTACTTC. This gives the protein CASSSDGGLETQYF.

The rearrangement links TRBV5-4 to TRBJ2-3; 8 positions match TRBD2. This CDR3 contains 15 residues. The V and J ends lost 4 bases and 3 bases, in that order; junction bases with no gene match: 7. Germline V gene sequence: CDR1 SGHNT, CDR2 YYREEE (reference sequence). CDR3 bases: TGTGCCAGCAGCCCCGGGACTAGTCGGACAGATACGCAGTATTTT. It specifies CASSPGTSRTDTQYF. The full variable domain, with the rest looked up from reference TRBV5-4 and TRBJ2-3, is ETGVTQSPTHLIKTRGQQVTLRCSSQSGHNTVSWYQQALGQGPQFIFQYYREEENGRGNFPPRFSGLQFPNYSSELNVNALELDDSALYLCASSPGTSRTDTQYFGPGTRLTVL.